The clone carrying this TCR beta chain was observed once. The sample belongs to a study of T cell responses to AZD1222 COVID-19 vaccine. Trimming removed 0 bases at V and 7 bases at J, with 15 bases between. This CDR3 is built from 15 residues. The V gene's germline CDR1 is MRHNA and CDR2 SNTAGT. Here immunoSEQ multiplex PCR was the method, and the copy in TCRdb shows in-frame clones only, minus some. The sample lists under 95,000 clones, roughly nine tenths occurring once. The chain is built from TRBV6-4 and TRBJ1-1; D is undetermined. The sample in question was peripheral blood, obtained 28 days after the second AZD1222 dose. The receptor comes from an adult who received the AZD1222 COVID-19 vaccine. The CDR3 region is CASSDSKWQAVEAFF. The CDR3 nucleotides are TGTGCCAGCAGTGACTCGAAGTGGCAGGCGGTTGAAGCTTTCTTT.